These 28 T cell receptor beta chains were all obtained from the same sample, sequenced in a study of response to subunit inactivated influenza vaccine. TCRdb processed the RT-PCR reads anew with MiXCR; each CDR3 protein has one entry. Here the sample spans roughly 160,000 distinct CDR3 sequences, roughly 11% being singletons. The sequencing used non-naive T cells sorted from PBMCs, collected around seven weeks after vaccination. These receptors all come from a man aged 50-59 years who received an inactivated influenza vaccine.

This clonotype was found many times. V gene TRBV4-2 combines with J gene TRBJ2-7, with D possibly being TRBD1 (6 bases). This CDR3 region has 16 residues. V lost 3 bases and J 1 base, leaving 16 bases between the germline ends. CDR1 and CDR2 (germline): LGHNA, YNFKEQ. DNA of the CDR3: TGTGCCAGCAGCCAGGAAGGGACATTTGGTTCCTACGAGCAGTACTTC. Translation: CASSQEGTFGSYEQYF.

This clonotype was seen more than once but under ten times. The V and J genes are TRBV7-2 and TRBJ1-2; no reliable D call. The CDR3 sequence is 13 residues long. Germline V gives CDR1 SGHTA, CDR2 FQGNSA. With 7 bases removed from V and 8 bases from J, the gap between germline ends came to 17 bases. CDR3 in amino acids: CASTLSILGGYTF. CDR3 nucleotides: TGTGCCAGCACTTTAAGCATACTGGGGGGCTACACCTTC.

This clonotype was seen ten or more times. The chain employs TRBV20-1 and TRBJ2-7, with 10 bases that match TRBD2. Looked up from germline, CDR1 is DFQATT and CDR2 is SNEGSKA (reference sequence). This CDR3 is 15 amino acids long. V shed 5 bases, J shed 7 bases, and the junction held 14 bases outside the gene matches. The CDR3: CSAPRIAGGPVEQYF. The CDR3 bases are TGCAGTGCTCCCCGAATAGCGGGGGGACCCGTGGAGCAGTACTTC.

The V and J genes are TRBV10-3 and TRBJ2-2; 8 bases match TRBD2. V lost 9 bases to trimming and J lost 0 bases; unmatched junction nucleotides: 9. The CDR3 contains 16 residues. Looked up from germline, CDR1 is ENHRY and CDR2 is SYGVKD. Here the CDR3 DNA reads TGTGCCATGGCCCGAATAGCGGGGCCGAACACCGGGGAGCTGTTTTTT. It translates to CAMARIAGPNTGELFF.

The table lists this clonotype with many counts. The chain couples TRBV5-5 to TRBJ2-4; D gene unclear. The CDR3 length is 16 residues. The germline CDR1 and CDR2 sequences are SGHKS and YYEKEE (reference sequence). V shed 4 bases and J shed 0 bases, with 14 bases lying between them. In DNA, the CDR3 is TGTGCCAGCAGCCTCCCACCTCTGCTAGCCAAAAACATTCAGTACTTC. Amino acids: CASSLPPLLAKNIQYF.

The V gene is TRBV6-1, the J gene TRBJ1-2; TRBD1 agrees at 8 bases. The CDR3 runs 13 residues. V lost 4 bases, J lost 8 bases, and 6 bases stayed unmatched. Germline CDR1 is MNHNS and CDR2 is SASEGT. In DNA form, the CDR3 reads TGTGCCAGCAGTGCCAGGGGGCTGAGCGGCTACACCTTC. This gives the protein CASSARGLSGYTF.

The chain uses TRBV20-1 and TRBJ1-6, with TRBD1 matching over 8 bases. The V segment lost 1 base and the J segment 7 bases; nucleotides outside the gene matches: 0. The CDR3 has 13 residues. The germline gives CDR1 DFQATT, CDR2 SNEGSKA (reference sequence). The DNA of the CDR3 is TGCAGTGCTAGAGGGGACAGGAATTCACCCCTCCACTTT. Its protein product is CSARGDRNSPLHF.

This chain joins TRBV3-1 and TRBJ2-7; D uncertain. CDR1 and CDR2 from the germline V gene are LGHDT and YNNKEL (reference sequence). Deletions cut 0 bases from V and 9 bases from J, with 9 bases between. The CDR3 sequence is 12 residues long. In nucleotides, the CDR3 is TGTGCCAGCAGCCAAGAGGGCCTACGGCAGTACTTC. This sequence encodes CASSQEGLRQYF.

Comment on this clonotype: Mismatch with germline at one junction end may stem from a read error. CDR3 coding DNA: TGCAGTGCTATAACACAGGGTATGATCTTC. It specifies CSAITQGMIF. The chain has TRBV20-1 and TRBJ2-1; D may be TRBD1 (6 bases). The CDR3 is 10 amino acids. Germline-derived CDR1 and CDR2 are DFQATT and SNEGSKA (reference sequence).

The V gene is TRBV7-8, the J gene TRBJ2-5, with D possibly being TRBD1 (6 bases). Between the trimmed V and J ends, which lost 3 bases and 2 bases, there was a span of 10 bases. The CDR3 totals 14 residues. Per germline, CDR1 SGHVS and CDR2 FQNEAQ. CDR3 residues: CASSFGTLQETQYF. The CDR3 DNA follows: TGTGCCAGCAGCTTTGGGACATTACAAGAGACCCAGTACTTC.

About this clonotype: Possible read error: a much larger clone is one base away. The V and J genes are TRBV20-1 and TRBJ2-7; TRBD2 agrees at 7 bases. With V trimmed by 2 bases and J by 7 bases, 11 bases remained unmatched. Germline V gene data show CDR1 as DFQATT and CDR2 as SNEGSKA (reference sequence). The CDR3 has 14 amino acids. The CDR3 loop reads CSARLAEVPKEQYF. DNA for the CDR3: TGCAGTGCTAGACTAGCGGAAGTGCCGAAAGAGCAGTACTTC.

This clonotype has at least ten counts. This chain connects TRBV5-1 to TRBJ2-3; 10 bases are shared with TRBD2. The CDR3 loop spans 15 amino acids. Germline CDR1 SGHRS, CDR2 YFSETQ. V was pared by 4 bases and J by 4 bases, with 6 bases of the junction left unmatched. Here the CDR3 DNA reads TGCGCCAGCAGCCGGGAGCGGGGGGGTCCAGATACGCAGTATTTT. It encodes CASSRERGGPDTQYF.

The chain combines TRBV9 with TRBJ2-2, with D maybe TRBD1 (5 bases). V lost 4 bases and J lost 5, with 15 bases in between. This CDR3 is built from 15 residues. The germline V gene encodes CDR1 SGDLS and CDR2 YYNGEE. The CDR3 spells CASSPQGVPTGELFF. For the CDR3, the DNA is TGTGCCAGCAGCCCCCAAGGGGTTCCGACCGGGGAGCTGTTTTTT.

This clonotype has more than one count but fewer than ten. The chain has TRBV19 and TRBJ2-1; maybe TRBD2 (5 bases). This CDR3 contains 15 residues. Germline CDR1 is LNHDA and CDR2 is SQIVND (reference sequence). V was shortened by 3 bases and J by 2 bases, with 11 bases between the two germline ends. Here the CDR3 DNA reads TGTGCCAGTAGTATCGGGCTAGCCCCCTACAATGAGCAGTTCTTC. Protein: CASSIGLAPYNEQFF.

This clonotype was seen many times. J is TRBJ2-7 and V is TRBV2; 9 bases match TRBD1. CDR1 and CDR2 (germline): SNHLY, FYNNEI. With 6 bases clipped from V and 4 bases from J, the junction kept 7 bases outside the gene matches. The CDR3 length is 14 residues. This CDR3 is CASRTGGASYEQYF. CDR3 in DNA: TGTGCCAGCAGAACAGGGGGCGCGAGTTACGAGCAGTACTTC.

This clonotype has more than one count but fewer than ten. The chain is built from TRBV30 and TRBJ2-1; 7 nucleotides align to TRBD1. The germline gives CDR1 GTSNPN, CDR2 SVGIG (reference sequence). V lost 3 bases to trimming and J lost 5 bases; unmatched junction nucleotides: 7. The CDR3 is made up of 14 amino acids. In DNA, the CDR3 is TGTGCCTGGAGCAAGGAGACAGGGAACAATGAGCAGTTCTTC. This translates into CAWSKETGNNEQFF.

This clonotype has a handful of counts. This sequence joins TRBV4-3 and TRBJ1-6; D ambiguous. The CDR3 length is 15 residues. Trimming left V 0 bases short and J 4 bases short, with 7 bases between. Germline-derived CDR1 and CDR2 are LGHNA and YSLEER. CDR3 in DNA: TGCGCCAGCAGCCAAGATCATCTGTATAATTCACCCCTCCACTTT. Its protein is CASSQDHLYNSPLHF.

This chain joins TRBV6-6 and TRBJ1-5; TRBD1 matches 9 bases. The junction had 4 bases not matched to a gene; V was cut back by 7 bases and J by 6 bases. The CDR3 length is 13 residues. Germline V lookup: CDR1 MNHNY, CDR2 SVGAGI (reference sequence). CDR3 sequence: CASTMTGGQPQHF. The CDR3 coding sequence is TGTGCCAGCACCATGACAGGGGGTCAGCCCCAGCATTTT.

Of note for this clonotype: With a much larger clone just one base away, this may be a read error. V and J are TRBV7-2 and TRBJ2-1; D gene uncertain. The germline V gene has CDR1 SGHTA and CDR2 FQGNSA. The CDR3 has 17 amino acids. The germline V and J ends were trimmed by 1 base and 6 bases, with 19 bases remaining between them. Written as DNA, the CDR3 is TGTGCCAGCAGCTTAGTCGTTTTGAGGCTTGGAGTCAATGAGCAGTTCTTC. This codes for CASSLVVLRLGVNEQFF.

This clonotype has a count of ten or more. The chain is built from TRBV29-1 and TRBJ2-4, with D possibly called TRBD1 or TRBD2 (6 bases each). The V and J ends lost 8 bases and 0 bases respectively, with 17 bases between them. Per the germline V gene, CDR1 is SQVTM and CDR2 is ANQGSEA. The length of the CDR3 is 15 residues. CDR3: CSTKGGTVAKNIQYF. The DNA for the CDR3 is TGCAGCACTAAAGGGGGGACTGTAGCCAAAAACATTCAGTACTTC.

At least ten counts were recorded for this clonotype. This sequence joins TRBV28 and TRBJ2-7, with D perhaps matching TRBD2 (6 bases). Trimming removed 7 bases from V and 2 bases from J, with 12 bases in between. This CDR3 has 13 residues. CDR1 is MDHEN, CDR2 SYDVKM, per germline. The CDR3 is CASTSGRTYEQYF. CDR3 coding DNA: TGTGCCAGCACCTCCGGGAGAACCTACGAGCAGTACTTC.

This clonotype was seen at least ten times. The chain combines TRBV5-1 with TRBJ2-3; D not resolved. Germline CDR1 SGHRS, CDR2 YFSETQ. The CDR3 runs to 14 residues. V was cut by 4 bases and J by 0 bases, with 9 bases left in between. CDR3 protein: CASSAPASTDTQYF. The DNA for the CDR3 is TGCGCCAGCAGCGCCCCGGCTAGCACAGATACGCAGTATTTT.

The table lists this clonotype with many counts. V gene TRBV12-3 or TRBV12-4 combines with J gene TRBJ2-7; 7 bases agree with TRBD2. V shed 2 bases and J 7 bases; nucleotides not matched to a gene: 8. This CDR3 contains 14 residues. The CDR3: CASSLLEKAGEQYF. The DNA for the CDR3 is TGTGCCAGCAGTTTACTGGAAAAAGCGGGAGAGCAGTACTTC.

This clonotype was found a few times. The chain is built from TRBV4-2 and TRBJ1-6; no definite D call. The CDR3 has 15 residues. V lost 0 bases and J 9 bases, leaving 12 bases between the germline ends. Germline assignment: CDR1 LGHNA and CDR2 YNFKEQ. The CDR3 sequence is CASSQDPSLGSPLHF. DNA for the CDR3: TGTGCCAGCAGCCAAGATCCCAGTCTTGGTTCACCCCTCCACTTT.

This clonotype turned up a few times. CDR3 DNA sequence: TGTGCCAGCAGATGGAACTATGGCTACACCTTC. This translates into CASRWNYGYTF. This rearrangement joins TRBV6-2 or TRBV6-3 to TRBJ1-2, with D hard to call. Germline V lookup: CDR1 MNHEY, CDR2 SVGEGT. Trimming removed 6 bases at V and 2 bases at J, with 4 bases between. The CDR3 covers 11 residues.

This chain links TRBV9 with TRBJ2-3, with 7 bases identical to TRBD1. Germline V CDR1 and CDR2: SGDLS, YYNGEE. This CDR3 has 16 residues. The trim removed 4 bases at V and 2 bases at J, leaving 10 bases unmatched. The CDR3 nucleotides read TGTGCCAGCAGCTTACTGCAGGGGGTGGTCACAGATACGCAGTATTTT. It specifies CASSLLQGVVTDTQYF.

V is TRBV3-1 and J is TRBJ2-7, with TRBD1 matching over 7 bases. CDR3 length equals 14 residues. With 1 base clipped from V and 10 bases from J, the junction kept 10 bases outside the gene matches. Per the germline V gene, CDR1 is LGHDT and CDR2 is YNNKEL (reference sequence). The CDR3 reads CASSQAGTVTTQYF. DNA for the CDR3: TGTGCCAGCAGCCAAGCCGGGACAGTAACGACACAGTACTTC.

This clonotype came up a few times. The V and J genes are TRBV7-2 and TRBJ2-1; 11 bases match TRBD2. The CDR3 spans 16 residues. The germline V gene encodes CDR1 SGHTA and CDR2 FQGNSA. V trimming: 5 bases; J trimming: 4 bases; junction bases outside the gene matches: 7. The CDR3 bases are TGTGCCAGCAGCCCCCGACTAGCGGGACGATACAATGAGCAGTTCTTC. Residues: CASSPRLAGRYNEQFF.